The 15 T cell receptor beta chains given below trace back to one sample, sequenced in a study of T cells in Graves' hyperthyroidism and ophthalmopathy. Amplified TCR beta CDR3 regions came from RNA transcripts. An initial round of RT-PCR targeting the TCR CDR3 relied on the HTBI primer set. Using its own MiXCR run on the multiplex PCR reads, TCRdb lists one record per CDR3 protein. The profile covers hundreds of thousands of distinct CDR3 sequences, with roughly 20% appearing a single time and under 35% taken by the ten largest. Sequences were obtained from blood. These receptors were obtained from a man aged 30-40 years with Graves' ophthalmopathy.

A word on this clonotype: A read error may explain this, as a much larger clone is one base away. The CDR3 end shows no conserved phenylalanine or tryptophan, and so a read error is likely. The chain couples TRBV12-3 or TRBV12-4 to TRBJ1-1; TRBD1 matches at 7 bases. This CDR3 has 14 residues. Trimming at V came to 3 bases and at J to 4 bases, leaving 5 bases not matched to a gene. The CDR3 bases are TGTGCCAGCAGTTTCGTAGGGGGCAGCACTGAAGCTTTCCTT. Its translation is CASSFVGGSTEAFL.

This clonotype was seen a handful of times. V usage is TRBV12-3 or TRBV12-4 and J usage is TRBJ2-2; D is possibly TRBD2 (5 bases). The CDR3 runs to 16 residues. The ends were cut back, 3 bases at V and 1 base at J, with 12 bases in the middle. This chain's CDR3 is CASSFSASRNTGELFF. DNA for the CDR3: TGTGCCAGCAGTTTTTCCGCTAGCAGGAACACCGGGGAGCTGTTTTTT.

The V call is TRBV9, the J call TRBJ2-2; D gene uncertain. Deletions cut 0 bases from V and 7 bases from J, with 10 bases between. Germline loops: CDR1 SGDLS, CDR2 YYNGEE. The CDR3 runs 14 residues. CDR3 residues: CASSVEGYDGELFF. The CDR3 DNA reads TGTGCCAGCAGCGTAGAAGGGTACGACGGGGAGCTGTTTTTT.

The rearrangement joins TRBV18 to TRBJ2-7; D perhaps matches TRBD2 (5 bases). Germline-derived CDR1 and CDR2 are KGHSH and LQKENI. CDR3 length: 13 residues. Trimming cost V 0 bases and J 7 bases, with 10 bases left between them. The chain's CDR3 is CASSPPSEKEQYF. CDR3 bases: TGTGCCAGCTCACCACCTAGCGAGAAGGAGCAGTACTTC.

Of note for this clonotype: A much larger clone lies a single base off, so this may be a read error. The J gene is TRBJ2-3, the V gene TRBV7-2, with 7 bases aligning to TRBD1. The CDR3 extends over 15 amino acids. V shed 7 bases and J 0 bases; nucleotides not matched to a gene: 7. Germline values: CDR1 SGHTA, CDR2 FQGNSA. The CDR3 DNA is TGTGCCAGCATCCAACGACAGGGAAGCACAGATACGCAGTATTTT. Its translation is CASIQRQGSTDTQYF.

On this clonotype itself: This may be a read error: a much more frequent sequence differs by one nucleotide. This sequence joins TRBV18 and TRBJ2-1; TRBD2 might be the D (6 bases). This CDR3 has 15 residues. Germline V gene sequence: CDR1 KGHSH, CDR2 LQKENI. Trimming shortened V by 3 bases and J by 5 bases, and 14 bases separated the two germline ends. The CDR3 spells CASSPAGGTHNEQFF. CDR3 nucleotides: TGTGCCAGCTCACCTGCTGGCGGGACTCACAATGAGCAGTTCTTC.

Many counts were recorded for this clonotype. The J gene is TRBJ2-1, the V gene TRBV28; D call uncertain. The V gene's germline CDR1 is MDHEN and CDR2 SYDVKM. V was trimmed by 9 bases and J by 6 bases, leaving 9 bases between them. The CDR3 loop spans 11 amino acids. The CDR3 DNA reads TGTGCCAGTAGGTCCGCCAATGAGCAGTTCTTC. Encoded protein: CASRSANEQFF. Full variable domain (remainder filled in from reference TRBV28 and TRBJ2-1): DVKVTQSSRYLVKRTGEKVFLECVQDMDHENMFWYRQDPGLGLRLIYFSYDVKMKEKGDIPEGYSVSREKKERFSLILESASTNQTSMYLCASRSANEQFFGPGTRLTVL.

This clonotype occurred many times. This CDR3 is CASSLGKGAGEQFF. The CDR3 nucleotides read TGTGCCAGCAGTTTAGGAAAGGGGGCTGGTGAGCAGTTCTTC. J is TRBJ2-1 and V is TRBV12-3 or TRBV12-4, with 7 bases identical to TRBD1. This CDR3 has 14 amino acids. J lost 9 bases, V lost 1 base, and 6 bases had no gene match.

V is TRBV5-8 and J is TRBJ2-7; TRBD1 matches at 7 bases. Germline V gives CDR1 SGHTS, CDR2 YDEGEE. The V segment lost 3 bases and the J segment 0 bases; nucleotides outside the gene matches: 9. The length of the CDR3 is 16 residues. CDR3 nucleotide sequence: TGTGCCAGCAGCTCCCAGACAGGGCCTAACTCCTACGAGCAGTACTTC. It specifies CASSSQTGPNSYEQYF.

This chain joins TRBV5-6 and TRBJ1-1, with a possible D match to TRBD1 (5 bases). In germline, CDR1 is SGHDT, CDR2 YYEEEE. Deletions cut 5 bases from V and 1 base from J, with 15 bases between. CDR3 length: 15 amino acids. The CDR3 DNA reads as TGTGCCAGCAGACAGCGTTTGGGGGAGAACACTGAAGCTTTCTTT. Its protein product is CASRQRLGENTEAFF.

The chain is built from TRBV7-2 and TRBJ1-5, with D unclear. Per germline, CDR1 SGHTA and CDR2 FQGNSA. V gave up 2 bases and J gave up 5 bases, with 10 bases separating them. The CDR3 runs 14 residues. In nucleotides, the CDR3 is TGTGCCAGCAGCTTATTCGGCAGTGATCAGCCCCAGCATTTT. Its translation: CASSLFGSDQPQHF.

The chain joins TRBV19 to TRBJ2-1; TRBD1 might be the D (5 bases). The germline gives CDR1 LNHDA, CDR2 SQIVND (reference sequence). The V and J ends lost 1 base and 7 bases respectively, with 11 bases between them. This CDR3 contains 14 residues. Written as DNA, the CDR3 is TGTGCCAGTAGTATAGTGCGTCAGGGAAATGAGCAGTTCTTC. Translation gives CASSIVRQGNEQFF.

This chain links TRBV7-2 with TRBJ1-2; the match to TRBD1 covers 9 bases. Trimming cost V 9 bases and J 0 bases; bases outside gene matches: 11. CDR1 is SGHTA, CDR2 FQGNSA, per germline. This CDR3 has 16 amino acids. The CDR3 is CASWDRVGVANYGYTF. The CDR3 region has the DNA TGTGCCAGTTGGGACAGGGTAGGAGTTGCTAACTATGGCTACACCTTC.

The chain uses TRBV7-9 and TRBJ2-1, with 14 bases that match TRBD2. V was pared by 11 bases and J by 5 bases, with 8 bases of the junction left unmatched. Germline CDR1 reads SEHNR; CDR2 reads FQNEAQ (reference sequence). The CDR3 has 15 residues. CDR3 DNA sequence: TGTGCCGGGGGAGGACTAGCGGGAGGAGACAATGAGCAGTTCTTC. Its translation: CAGGGLAGGDNEQFF. The full variable domain, its missing parts supplied by reference TRBV7-9 and TRBJ2-1, is DTGVSQNPRHKITKRGQNVTFRCDPISEHNRLYWYRQTLGQGPEFLTYFQNEAQLEKSRLLSDRFSAERPKGSFSTLEIQRTEQGDSAMYLCAGGGLAGGDNEQFFGPGTRLTVL.

This clonotype appeared many times. The V gene is TRBV12-3 or TRBV12-4, the J gene TRBJ1-2; 9 bases fit TRBD1. The CDR3 covers 14 residues. V lost 5 bases to trimming and J lost 7 bases; unmatched junction nucleotides: 8. The CDR3 protein is CASSPGQGFGGYTF. The CDR3 DNA reads TGTGCCAGCAGTCCGGGACAGGGTTTTGGTGGCTACACCTTC.